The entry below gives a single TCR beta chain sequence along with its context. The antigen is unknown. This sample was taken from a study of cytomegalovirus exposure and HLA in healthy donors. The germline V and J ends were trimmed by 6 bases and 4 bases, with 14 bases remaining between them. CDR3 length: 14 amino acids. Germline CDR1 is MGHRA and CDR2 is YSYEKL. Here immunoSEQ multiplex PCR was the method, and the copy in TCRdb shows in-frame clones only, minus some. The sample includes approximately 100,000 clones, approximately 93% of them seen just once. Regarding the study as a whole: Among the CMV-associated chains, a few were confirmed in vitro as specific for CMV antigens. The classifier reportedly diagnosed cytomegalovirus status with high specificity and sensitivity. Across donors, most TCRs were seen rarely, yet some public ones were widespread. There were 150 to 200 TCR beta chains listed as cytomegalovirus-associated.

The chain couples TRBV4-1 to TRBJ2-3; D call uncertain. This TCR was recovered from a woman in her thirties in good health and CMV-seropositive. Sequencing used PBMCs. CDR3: CASSKAIAPDTQYF. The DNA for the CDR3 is TGCGCCAGCAGTAAAGCGATAGCCCCAGATACGCAGTATTTT.